This TCR beta chain was captured by sequencing in a study of PD-L1 blockade in urothelial cancer (dated 2017 in TCRdb). About the full investigation: Every patient began therapy in 2014 and was given atezolizumab 1,200 mg intravenously every 3 weeks. About nine tenths of the roughly 29 patients were identified as males with urothelial cancer of bladder origin, and a prior smoking history was reported by 18 of 29 patients. An ECOG performance status of 0 or 1 was recorded for the patients, and 0 to 3 prior chemotherapy regimens had been received by the patients. Blood samples were analyzed 3 weeks after the start of treatment (second dose) and 6 weeks after the start of treatment. Blood samples gave a median of about 150,000 T cells and 83,000 or so unique TCRs, with a median clonality of 0.080. An exploratory multi-omic analysis was conducted of the somatic, immune and clinical correlates of response to PD-L1 blockade with atezolizumab in urothelial cancer. Pretreatment tumor samples and matched peripheral blood, collected serially before and after atezolizumab treatment, underwent TCR sequencing. Progression-free survival longer than 6 months counted as durable clinical benefit, and TCR features were additionally tested against both progression-free and overall survival. In the same patients who had TCR sequencing, pretreatment tumors also underwent whole exome sequencing and RNA sequencing. Fewer than ten patients reached durable clinical benefit, while some 20 patients did not. Some 30 patients had pretreatment blood TCR-seq, about 24 had at least one posttreatment blood collection, and about 24 had tumor TCR-seq.

Notes on this clone: This receptor's antigen is unknown. Base qualities are not provided; no much larger clone lies one nucleotide away.

The CDR3 contains 15 residues, cysteine and phenylalanine counted. Just the 45-base CDR3 DNA is kept, in frame starting at base 1. CDR1 and CDR2 (KGHSH, LQKENI) derive from the germline V gene. The V end gives up 2 bases and the J end 2 bases, leaving 5 bases in the junction not matched to a gene. Results the study describes overall, beyond this receptor: A pretreatment peripheral blood TCR clonality below the median was linked to improved progression-free and overall survival. Greater expansion of tumor-associated TCR clones in peripheral blood 3 weeks after the start of treatment was observed in patients with durable benefit (n of about 20, p = 0.022). Because the sample size was small (n of about 30) and many exploratory analyses were performed, the results are intended to be hypothesis-generating.

Sample time point, as interpreted from the label and publication: peripheral blood 6 weeks after treatment start. A total of 25 to 35 patients with locally advanced or metastatic urothelial carcinoma, treated at Memorial Sloan Kettering on a trial protocol, made up the cohort. Peripheral blood mononuclear cells were collected pretreatment and during treatment, at between 1 and 8 total time points per patient. The Qiagen DNeasy Blood extraction kit was used to purify genomic DNA from total PBMCs and from tumor samples. Collected pretreatment and during treatment, PBMCs were isolated and stored as previously described. Synthetic TCR analog templates were spiked into each PCR to estimate absolute template abundance from read counts. The immunoSEQ assay was used to amplify TCRbeta CDR3 regions from genomic DNA with bias-controlled V and J gene primers. Sequencing of rearranged TCRbeta segments was performed at approximately 20X coverage. The study's processing was this. Sequencing errors were corrected by clustering, and CDR3s were annotated against IMGT so that V, D and J genes could be assigned. Downstream analyses used only productive TCRbeta rearrangements, leaving out any out-of-frame or stop-codon sequences. To compute clonality, Shannon entropy was normalized by the log of the number of unique productive sequences and then subtracted from one. Fisher's exact test with Benjamini-Hochberg correction, using a cutoff of adjusted p below 0.01, was how clones that differed between time points or between blood and tumor were identified. Entries here come from immuneACCESS through TCRdb and include only in-frame sequences with V and J called. Some clones fail to appear in such tables; in the studies checked, an unresolved V gene covers under half of the shortfall, and the cause of the remainder is unknown. V and J calls and clone size come straight from that table; D and trimming were deduced from the DNA. In this sample the table shows fewer than 85,000 clones, about 90% of which occur a single time. Of the sample, about 11% is held by the ten largest clones.

This sequence was found in a man in his 60s with urothelial cancer. The material sequenced was PBMCs, taken around atezolizumab (anti-PD-L1) treatment. The rearranged chain carries TRBV18 and TRBJ1-2; TRBD1 lines up with 7 middle nucleotides. For the CDR3, the sequence is CASSPGTALNYGYTF. The nucleotide sequence reads as follows: TGTGCCAGCTCACCAGGGACAGCGTTAAACTATGGCTACACCTTC.